These 27 T cell receptor beta chains were all obtained from the same sample, sequenced in a study of T cells after posttransplantation cyclophosphamide. Only in-frame clones appear in the TCRdb table, and some are missing; sequencing was by immunoSEQ multiplex PCR. The sample consists of tens of thousands of clones, just over 85% of them appearing once. Sample: PBMCs. The receptors were sampled from a man younger than 45 with a blood cancer, CMV-positive, and with a related stem cell donor.

The table lists this clone with a count of one. V gene TRBV28 combines with J gene TRBJ1-1; 11 nucleotides match TRBD1. Germline V gene lookup returns CDR1 MDHEN and CDR2 SYDVKM. Losses at the gene ends were 3 bases for V and 4 bases for J; bases not matched to a gene: 4. This CDR3 comprises 15 residues. CDR3 sequence (DNA): TGTGCCAGCAGTTTCGGGGGGACAGGGGGCACTGAAGCTTTCTTT. Its translation: CASSFGGTGGTEAFF.

This chain connects TRBV11-3 to TRBJ1-5, with D perhaps matching TRBD1 (5 bases). Germline V gives CDR1 SGHNT, CDR2 YENEEA. V was trimmed by 0 bases and J by 4 bases, leaving 7 bases between them. The CDR3 has 14 amino acids. CDR3 sequence: CASSLDGGNQPQHF. The CDR3 coding sequence is TGTGCCAGCAGCTTAGACGGGGGGAATCAGCCCCAGCATTTT.

The chain uses TRBV4-2 and TRBJ1-2; 9 positions match TRBD1. CDR3 length: 16 residues. After removal of 0 bases from V and 7 bases from J, the junction contained 9 bases not matched to a gene. Germline V CDR1 and CDR2: LGHNA, YNFKEQ. This CDR3 is CASSQDPGQGYLGYTF. The CDR3 DNA reads as TGTGCCAGCAGCCAAGATCCGGGACAGGGATATCTTGGCTACACCTTC.

This clone was counted once. V gene TRBV29-1 combines with J gene TRBJ1-1, with 7 positions matching TRBD1. Germline-derived CDR1 and CDR2 are SQVTM and ANQGSEA. J gave up 1 base and V 3 bases, and 11 bases lay outside the gene matches. This CDR3 is built from 16 residues. The DNA of the CDR3 is TGCAGCGTTGATGGTTCCGGCAGGGGGACGAACACTGAAGCTTTCTTT. This encodes CSVDGSGRGTNTEAFF. Variable domain in full (rest from reference TRBV29-1 and TRBJ1-1): SAVISQKPSRDICQRGTSLTIQCQVDSQVTMMFWYRQQPGQSLTLIATANQGSEATYESGFVIDKFPISRPNLTFSTLTVSNMSPEDSSIYLCSVDGSGRGTNTEAFFGQGTRLTVV.

The chain is built from TRBV30 and TRBJ1-5; tentatively, D is TRBD1 (6 bases). Germline assignment: CDR1 GTSNPN and CDR2 SVGIG (reference sequence). The length of the CDR3 is 16 residues. V gave up 4 bases and J gave up 2 bases, with 18 bases separating them. The CDR3 nucleotides are TGTGCCTGGAAGGACAGACTATTGGGGGGCAATCAGCCCCAGCATTTT. Protein product: CAWKDRLLGGNQPQHF.

This chain joins TRBV10-3 and TRBJ2-5; 7 nucleotides align to TRBD2. Germline CDR1 and CDR2: ENHRY and SYGVKD. V trimming: 3 bases; J trimming: 5 bases; junction bases outside the gene matches: 9. The CDR3 sequence is 15 residues long. The DNA for the CDR3 is TGTGCCATCAGTGACGGGGCGGGAGTAGCGGAGACCCAGTACTTC. Its translation is CAISDGAGVAETQYF.

In DNA form, the CDR3 reads TGTGCCACCAGCAGACTCTTGGAGACCCAGTACTTC. Residues: CATSRLLETQYF. The chain links TRBV15 to TRBJ2-5; D is undetermined. Between the trimmed V and J ends, which lost 2 bases and 5 bases, there was a span of 6 bases. Per the germline V gene, CDR1 is LNHNV and CDR2 is YYDKDF (reference sequence). This CDR3 is built from 12 residues.

The chain uses TRBV5-1 and TRBJ2-3, with D perhaps TRBD2 (6 bases). Germline loops: CDR1 SGHRS, CDR2 YFSETQ. V shed 6 bases and J shed 4 bases, with 12 bases lying between them. This CDR3 is 13 amino acids long. The CDR3 spells CASKVGGPDTQYF. CDR3 DNA: TGCGCCAGCAAGGTGGGAGGCCCAGATACGCAGTATTTT.

This CDR3 reads CASRTGGSGNTIYF. The CDR3 coding sequence is TGTGCCAGCAGAACAGGGGGCTCTGGAAACACCATATATTTT. The genes are TRBV27 and TRBJ1-3; 8 nucleotides agree with TRBD1. Germline CDR1 and CDR2: MNHEY and SMNVEV (reference sequence). The J segment lost 0 bases and the V segment lost 6 bases, leaving 1 base of the junction unmatched. The CDR3 loop spans 14 amino acids.

This clone was seen more than once but under ten times. This chain links TRBV28 with TRBJ1-4, with D unclear. This CDR3 is 14 amino acids long. V lost 3 bases, J lost 4 bases, and 9 bases lay in between. Per the germline V gene, CDR1 is MDHEN and CDR2 is SYDVKM. The CDR3 DNA reads TGTGCCAGCAGTTTGAGGCAGCTTAATGAAAAACTGTTTTTT. Protein: CASSLRQLNEKLFF.

The chain joins TRBV29-1 to TRBJ2-1, with 11 bases aligning to TRBD2. This CDR3 is 16 amino acids long. Germline loops: CDR1 SQVTM, CDR2 ANQGSEA. Trimming at V came to 6 bases and at J to 6 bases, leaving 13 bases not matched to a gene. CDR3 loop: CSVGGTSGLVSNEQFF. CDR3 nucleotides: TGCAGCGTCGGCGGGACTAGCGGTTTAGTAAGCAATGAGCAGTTCTTC.

The chain uses TRBV4-3 and TRBJ2-1, with a possible D match to TRBD1 (6 bases). V was trimmed by 4 bases and J by 6 bases, leaving 22 bases between them. This CDR3 has 17 residues. Per germline, CDR1 LGHNA and CDR2 YSLEER. The CDR3 protein is CASSLTASKGDRNEQFF. As DNA, the CDR3 is TGCGCCAGCAGCCTTACAGCATCTAAGGGGGACCGCAATGAGCAGTTCTTC.

V and J are TRBV27 and TRBJ2-7; no clear D. Germline CDR1 and CDR2: MNHEY and SMNVEV (reference sequence). This CDR3 has 13 amino acids. Trimming took off 5 bases at V and 1 base at J, with 9 bases between the two ends. The CDR3 here is CASSLTTSYEQYF. The CDR3 DNA reads as TGTGCCAGCAGTCTCACCACATCCTACGAGCAGTACTTC.

This chain connects TRBV28 to TRBJ1-1; perhaps TRBD1 as D (5 bases). The V gene's germline CDR1 is MDHEN and CDR2 SYDVKM. V lost 6 bases to trimming and J lost 3 bases, with 20 bases between them. This CDR3 has 16 residues. The CDR3 DNA reads as TGTGCCAGCAGCACGGGGTATGGGGGGTACTACACTGAAGCTTTCTTT. It yields the protein CASSTGYGGYYTEAFF. The full variable domain, in which reference TRBV28 and TRBJ1-1 provide the parts outside the CDR3, is DVKVTQSSRYLVKRTGEKVFLECVQDMDHENMFWYRQDPGLGLRLIYFSYDVKMKEKGDIPEGYSVSREKKERFSLILESASTNQTSMYLCASSTGYGGYYTEAFFGQGTRLTVV.

This chain joins TRBV4-2 and TRBJ1-1; no clear D gene. Germline-derived CDR1 and CDR2 are LGHNA and YNFKEQ. V was shortened by 0 bases and J by 4 bases, with 18 bases between the two germline ends. CDR3 length equals 17 residues. The CDR3 nucleotides read TGTGCCAGCAGCCAAGATGAGGGAGTGCTCGGGATCACTGAAGCTTTCTTT. This codes for CASSQDEGVLGITEAFF.

The J gene is TRBJ1-4, the V gene TRBV10-3; 10 bases line up with TRBD1. The J segment lost 6 bases and the V segment lost 6 bases, leaving 4 bases of the junction unmatched. CDR1 ENHRY and CDR2 SYGVKD come from the germline V gene. The CDR3 has 14 residues. In DNA, the CDR3 is TGTGCCATCAGCCCCGGGACAGGGGATGAAAAACTGTTTTTT. Protein: CAISPGTGDEKLFF.

The chain combines TRBV11-2 with TRBJ1-2; TRBD1 is a possible D gene (5 bases). Germline-derived CDR1 and CDR2 are SGHAT and FQNNGV. The V and J ends lost 1 base and 4 bases respectively, with 19 bases between them. The CDR3 loop spans 17 amino acids. The CDR3 loop reads CASSLASLGGATYGYTF. The CDR3 DNA is TGTGCCAGCAGCTTAGCTTCCCTGGGCGGGGCTACCTATGGCTACACCTTC.

The J gene is TRBJ2-1, the V gene TRBV11-3, with a possible D match to TRBD2 (6 bases). The CDR3 is made up of 12 amino acids. V was cut by 4 bases and J by 8 bases, with 9 bases left in between. Germline assignment: CDR1 SGHNT and CDR2 YENEEA. CDR3 bases: TGTGCCAGCAGCTCTACTAGCCATGAGCAGTTCTTC. Protein: CASSSTSHEQFF. Combining the CDR3 with reference TRBV11-3 and TRBJ2-1 gives the whole variable domain EAGVVQSPRYKIIEKKQPVAFWCNPISGHNTLYWYLQNLGQGPELLIRYENEEAVDDSQLPKDRFSAERLKGVDSTLKIQPAELGDSAVYLCASSSTSHEQFFGPGTRLTVL.

This rearrangement joins TRBV5-6 to TRBJ2-7; weak D call: TRBD1 (6 bases). This CDR3 is built from 14 residues. With 1 base removed from V and 0 bases from J, the gap between germline ends came to 8 bases. The germline CDR1 and CDR2 sequences are SGHDT and YYEEEE. The CDR3 is CASSLQGHSYEQYF. The CDR3, as DNA: TGTGCCAGCAGCTTGCAGGGGCACTCCTACGAGCAGTACTTC.

The chain joins TRBV28 to TRBJ2-7; 10 positions match TRBD1. Germline-derived CDR1 and CDR2 are MDHEN and SYDVKM. V lost 1 base to trimming and J lost 1 base; unmatched junction nucleotides: 4. CDR3 length: 16 residues. CDR3 amino acids: CASSLLGQGRSYEQYF. The CDR3, as DNA: TGTGCCAGCAGTTTATTGGGACAGGGGAGATCCTACGAGCAGTACTTC.

This clone was detected ten times or more. The rearrangement uses TRBV18 and TRBJ1-1; 7 positions agree with TRBD1. V dropped 8 bases and J dropped 7; count of bases not matched to a gene: 7. The CDR3 runs to 12 residues. The V gene's germline CDR1 is KGHSH and CDR2 LQKENI. The CDR3 bases are TGTGCCAGCCTTGACAGGGAGGATGAAGCTTTCTTT. Translating gives CASLDREDEAFF.

V is TRBV19 and J is TRBJ1-2; 7 nucleotides line up with TRBD1. Germline assignment: CDR1 LNHDA and CDR2 SQIVND (reference sequence). The V and J ends lost 7 bases and 3 bases, in that order; junction bases with no gene match: 5. This CDR3 has 13 residues. DNA for the CDR3: TGTGCCAGTAACAAACAGGGGCACTATGGCTACACCTTC. Amino acids: CASNKQGHYGYTF.

The chain links TRBV11-3 to TRBJ2-7, with TRBD2 as a possible D gene (7 bases). This CDR3 is built from 13 residues. Germline CDR1 is SGHNT and CDR2 is YENEEA. V was cut by 4 bases and J by 6 bases, with 13 bases left in between. CDR3 bases: TGTGCCAGCAGCTCCTATGGGGGGGCCGAGCAGTACTTC. Protein product: CASSSYGGAEQYF.

The rearrangement links TRBV6-4 to TRBJ1-1; possible D gene TRBD1, 5 bases. The V end was cut by 3 bases, the J end by 5 bases, with 13 bases between. The CDR3 extends over 14 amino acids. Germline loops: CDR1 MRHNA, CDR2 SNTAGT. The CDR3 spells CASSEAGMMTEAFF. The CDR3 DNA follows: TGTGCCAGCAGTGAGGCAGGGATGATGACTGAAGCTTTCTTT.

This chain joins TRBV29-1 and TRBJ2-7; 8 positions agree with TRBD1. The CDR3 totals 12 residues. Trimming cost V 5 bases and J 5 bases; bases outside gene matches: 5. The V gene's germline CDR1 is SQVTM and CDR2 ANQGSEA. The CDR3 region has the DNA TGCAGCGTTAGGACAGGGAGGAACGAGCAGTACTTC. Protein product: CSVRTGRNEQYF.

The J gene is TRBJ2-7, the V gene TRBV11-2; TRBD2 is a possible D gene (6 bases). The CDR3 extends over 14 amino acids. V lost 5 bases, J lost 2 bases, and 13 bases lay in between. Germline loops: CDR1 SGHAT, CDR2 FQNNGV. As DNA, the CDR3 is TGTGCCAGCAGCCCTCGGACTAAACCCTACGAGCAGTACTTC. It codes for CASSPRTKPYEQYF.

The rearrangement joins TRBV4-2 to TRBJ1-1; TRBD1 aligns across 8 bases. This CDR3 spans 15 amino acids. Per germline, CDR1 LGHNA and CDR2 YNFKEQ. V lost 3 bases to trimming and J lost 6 bases; unmatched junction nucleotides: 9. This CDR3 reads CASSHILDRGPEAFF. In DNA form, the CDR3 reads TGTGCCAGCAGCCATATTTTAGACAGGGGACCTGAAGCTTTCTTT.